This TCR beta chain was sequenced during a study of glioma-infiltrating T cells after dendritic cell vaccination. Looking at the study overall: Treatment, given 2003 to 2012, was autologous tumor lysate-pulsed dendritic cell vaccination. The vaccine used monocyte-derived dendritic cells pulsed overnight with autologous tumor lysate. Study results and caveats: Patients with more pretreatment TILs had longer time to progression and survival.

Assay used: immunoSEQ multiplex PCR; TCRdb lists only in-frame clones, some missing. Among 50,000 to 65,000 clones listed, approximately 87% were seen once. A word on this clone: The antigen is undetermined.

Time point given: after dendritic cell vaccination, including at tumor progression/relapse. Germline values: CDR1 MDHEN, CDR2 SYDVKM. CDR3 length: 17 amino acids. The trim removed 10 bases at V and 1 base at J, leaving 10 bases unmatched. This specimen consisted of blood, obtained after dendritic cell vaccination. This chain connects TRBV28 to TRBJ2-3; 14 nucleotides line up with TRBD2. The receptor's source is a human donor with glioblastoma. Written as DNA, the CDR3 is TGTGCCACCTCCATTTTGACTAGCGGGGGGGGCACAGATACGCAGTATTTT. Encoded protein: CATSILTSGGGTDTQYF.